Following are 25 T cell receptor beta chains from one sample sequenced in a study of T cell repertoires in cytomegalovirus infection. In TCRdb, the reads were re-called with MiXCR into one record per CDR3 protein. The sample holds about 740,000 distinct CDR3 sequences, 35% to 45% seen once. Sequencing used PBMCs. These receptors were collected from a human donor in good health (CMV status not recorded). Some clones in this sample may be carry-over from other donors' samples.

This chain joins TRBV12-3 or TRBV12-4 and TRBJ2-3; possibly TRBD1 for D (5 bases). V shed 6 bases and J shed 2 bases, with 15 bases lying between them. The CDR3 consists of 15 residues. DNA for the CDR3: TGTGCCAGCAGACCACAGGTTAAGGTCACAGATACGCAGTATTTT. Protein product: CASRPQVKVTDTQYF.

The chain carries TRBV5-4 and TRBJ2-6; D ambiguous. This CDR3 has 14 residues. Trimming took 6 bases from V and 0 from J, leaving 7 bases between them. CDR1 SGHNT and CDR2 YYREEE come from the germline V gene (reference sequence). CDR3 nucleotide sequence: TGTGCCAGCAATAGGGACTCTGGGGCCAACGTCCTGACTTTC. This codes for CASNRDSGANVLTF.

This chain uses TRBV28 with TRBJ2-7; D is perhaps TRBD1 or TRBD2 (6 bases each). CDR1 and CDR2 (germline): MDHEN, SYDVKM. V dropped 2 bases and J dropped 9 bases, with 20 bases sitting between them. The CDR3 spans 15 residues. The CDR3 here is CASSLTGGGGLGQYF. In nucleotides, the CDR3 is TGTGCCAGCAGTTTAACCGGAGGGGGAGGACTCGGGCAGTACTTC.

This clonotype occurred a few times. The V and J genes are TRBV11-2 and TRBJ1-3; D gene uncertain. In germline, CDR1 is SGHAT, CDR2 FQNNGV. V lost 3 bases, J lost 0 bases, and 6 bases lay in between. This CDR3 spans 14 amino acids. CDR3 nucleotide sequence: TGTGCCAGCAGCTTTAAGAGCTCTGGAAACACCATATATTTT. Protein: CASSFKSSGNTIYF.

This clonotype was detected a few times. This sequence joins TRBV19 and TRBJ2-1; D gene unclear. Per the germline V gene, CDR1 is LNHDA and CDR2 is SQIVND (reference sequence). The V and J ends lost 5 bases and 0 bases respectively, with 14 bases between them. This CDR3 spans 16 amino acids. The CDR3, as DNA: TGTGCCAGTAGTTTGGGTGGCTACCGCTCCTACAATGAGCAGTTCTTC. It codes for CASSLGGYRSYNEQFF.

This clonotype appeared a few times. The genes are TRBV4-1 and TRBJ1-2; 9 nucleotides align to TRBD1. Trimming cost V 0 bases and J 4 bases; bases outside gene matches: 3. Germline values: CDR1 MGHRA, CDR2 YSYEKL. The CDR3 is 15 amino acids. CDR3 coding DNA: TGCGCCAGCAGCCAAGACTGGGACAGGGCCTATGGCTACACCTTC. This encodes CASSQDWDRAYGYTF.

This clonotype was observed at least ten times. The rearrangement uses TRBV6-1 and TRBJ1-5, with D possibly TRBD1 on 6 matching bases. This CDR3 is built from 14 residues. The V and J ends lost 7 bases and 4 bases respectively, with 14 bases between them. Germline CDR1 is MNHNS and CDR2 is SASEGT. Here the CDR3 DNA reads TGTGCCAGCACCCCAGGGGAAGGTAATCAGCCCCAGCATTTT. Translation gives CASTPGEGNQPQHF.

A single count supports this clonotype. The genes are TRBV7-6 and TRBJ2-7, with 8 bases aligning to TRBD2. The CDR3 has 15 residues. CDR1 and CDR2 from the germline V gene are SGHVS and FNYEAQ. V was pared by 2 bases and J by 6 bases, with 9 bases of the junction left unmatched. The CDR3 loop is CASSLPGTRSAEQYF. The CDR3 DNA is TGTGCCAGCAGCTTACCGGGGACTAGAAGTGCCGAGCAGTACTTC.

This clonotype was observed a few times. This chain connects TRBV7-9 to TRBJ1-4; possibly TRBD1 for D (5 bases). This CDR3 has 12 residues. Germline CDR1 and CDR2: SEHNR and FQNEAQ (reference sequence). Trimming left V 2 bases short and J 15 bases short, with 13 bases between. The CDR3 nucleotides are TGTGCCAGCAGCTTATTAGTCGGACATGTGTTTTTT. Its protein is CASSLLVGHVFF.

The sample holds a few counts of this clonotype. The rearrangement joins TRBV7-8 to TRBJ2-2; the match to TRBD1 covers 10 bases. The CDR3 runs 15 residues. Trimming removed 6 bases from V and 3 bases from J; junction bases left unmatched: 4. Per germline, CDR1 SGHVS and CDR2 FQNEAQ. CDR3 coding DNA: TGTGCCAGCAGTAAGACAGGGGGCTACACCGGGGAGCTGTTTTTT. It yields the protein CASSKTGGYTGELFF. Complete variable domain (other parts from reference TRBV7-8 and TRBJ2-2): GAGVSQSPRYKVAKRGQDVALRCDPISGHVSLFWYQQALGQGPEFLTYFQNEAQLDKSGLPSDRFFAERPEGSVSTLKIQRTQQEDSAVYLCASSKTGGYTGELFFGEGSRLTVL.

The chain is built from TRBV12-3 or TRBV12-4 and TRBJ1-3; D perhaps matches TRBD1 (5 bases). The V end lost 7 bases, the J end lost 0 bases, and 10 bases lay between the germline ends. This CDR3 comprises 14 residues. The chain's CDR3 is CASTETVSGNTIYF. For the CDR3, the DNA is TGTGCCAGCACCGAGACAGTCTCTGGAAACACCATATATTTT.

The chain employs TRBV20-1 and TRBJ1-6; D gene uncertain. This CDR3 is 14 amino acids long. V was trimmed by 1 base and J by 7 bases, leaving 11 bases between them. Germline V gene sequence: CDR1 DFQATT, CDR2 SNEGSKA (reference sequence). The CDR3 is CSARGVTDNSPLHF. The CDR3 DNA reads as TGCAGTGCTAGAGGAGTGACGGACAATTCACCCCTCCACTTT.

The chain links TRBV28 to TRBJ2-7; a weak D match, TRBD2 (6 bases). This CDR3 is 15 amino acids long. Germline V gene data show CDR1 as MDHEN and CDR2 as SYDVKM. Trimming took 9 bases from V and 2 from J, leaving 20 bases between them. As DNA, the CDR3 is TGTGCCAGTCGAGCGGAGGGACTCGCCACCTACGAGCAGTACTTC. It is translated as CASRAEGLATYEQYF.

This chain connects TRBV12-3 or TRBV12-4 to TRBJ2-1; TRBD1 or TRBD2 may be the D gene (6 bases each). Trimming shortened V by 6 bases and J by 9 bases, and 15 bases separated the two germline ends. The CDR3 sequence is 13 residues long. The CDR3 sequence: CASRHEGGSEQFF. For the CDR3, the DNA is TGTGCCAGCAGACACGAGGGGGGCTCTGAGCAGTTCTTC.

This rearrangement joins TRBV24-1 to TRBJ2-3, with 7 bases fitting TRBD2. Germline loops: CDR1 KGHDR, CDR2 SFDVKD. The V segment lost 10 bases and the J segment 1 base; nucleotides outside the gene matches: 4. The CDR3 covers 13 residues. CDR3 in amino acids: CATAGRGTDTQYF. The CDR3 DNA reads TGTGCCACAGCGGGACGGGGCACAGATACGCAGTATTTT.

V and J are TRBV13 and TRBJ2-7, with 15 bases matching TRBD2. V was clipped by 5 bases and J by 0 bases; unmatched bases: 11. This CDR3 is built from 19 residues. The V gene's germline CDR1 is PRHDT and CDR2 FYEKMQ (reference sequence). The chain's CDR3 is CASSPAQGLAGGSSYEQYF. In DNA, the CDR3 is TGTGCCAGCAGCCCCGCCCAAGGACTAGCGGGAGGGAGCTCCTACGAGCAGTACTTC.

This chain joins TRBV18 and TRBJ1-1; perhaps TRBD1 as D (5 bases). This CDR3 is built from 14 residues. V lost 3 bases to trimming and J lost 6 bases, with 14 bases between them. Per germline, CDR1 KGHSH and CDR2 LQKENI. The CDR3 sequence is CASSPYGQGSEAFF. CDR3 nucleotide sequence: TGTGCCAGCTCACCGTATGGTCAGGGCTCTGAAGCTTTCTTT.

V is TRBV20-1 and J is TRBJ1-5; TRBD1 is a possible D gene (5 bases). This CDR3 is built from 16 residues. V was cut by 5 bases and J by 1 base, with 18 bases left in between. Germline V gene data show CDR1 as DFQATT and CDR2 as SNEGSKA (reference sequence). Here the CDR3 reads CSAYHPQGISNQPQHF. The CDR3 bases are TGCAGTGCTTATCACCCCCAGGGTATCAGCAATCAGCCCCAGCATTTT.

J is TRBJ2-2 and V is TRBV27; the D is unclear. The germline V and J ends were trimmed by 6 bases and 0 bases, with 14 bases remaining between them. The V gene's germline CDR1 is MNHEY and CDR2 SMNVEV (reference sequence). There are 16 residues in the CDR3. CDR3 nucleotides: TGTGCCAGCAGCCCCCAATGGAGCGCGAACACCGGGGAGCTGTTTTTT. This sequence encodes CASSPQWSANTGELFF.

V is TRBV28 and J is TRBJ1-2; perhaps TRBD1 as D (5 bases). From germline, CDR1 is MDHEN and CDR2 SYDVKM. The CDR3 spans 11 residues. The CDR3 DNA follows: TGTGCGGCAGGGTCGGGCTATGGCTACACCTTC. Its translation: CAAGSGYGYTF.

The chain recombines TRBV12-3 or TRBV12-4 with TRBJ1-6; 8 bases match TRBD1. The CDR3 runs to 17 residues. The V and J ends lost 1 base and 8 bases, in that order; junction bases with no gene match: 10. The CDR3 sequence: CASSLDPLTGEDSPLHF. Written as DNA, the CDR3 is TGTGCCAGCAGTTTAGACCCGTTGACAGGGGAGGATTCACCCCTCCACTTT.

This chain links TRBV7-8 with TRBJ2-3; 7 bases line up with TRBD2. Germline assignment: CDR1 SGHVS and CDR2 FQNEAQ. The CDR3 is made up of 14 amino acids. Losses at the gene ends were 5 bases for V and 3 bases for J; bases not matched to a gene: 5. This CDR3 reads CASSPERGTDTQYF. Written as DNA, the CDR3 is TGTGCCAGCAGCCCAGAGCGGGGTACAGATACGCAGTATTTT. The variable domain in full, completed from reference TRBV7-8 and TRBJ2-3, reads GAGVSQSPRYKVAKRGQDVALRCDPISGHVSLFWYQQALGQGPEFLTYFQNEAQLDKSGLPSDRFFAERPEGSVSTLKIQRTQQEDSAVYLCASSPERGTDTQYFGPGTRLTVL.

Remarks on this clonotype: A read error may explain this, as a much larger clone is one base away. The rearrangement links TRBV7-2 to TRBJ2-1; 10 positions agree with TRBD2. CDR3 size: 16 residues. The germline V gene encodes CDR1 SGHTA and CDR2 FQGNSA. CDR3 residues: CSSSSLSGRAGNEQFF. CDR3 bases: TGTTCCAGCAGCTCATTGAGCGGGAGGGCAGGAAATGAGCAGTTCTTC.

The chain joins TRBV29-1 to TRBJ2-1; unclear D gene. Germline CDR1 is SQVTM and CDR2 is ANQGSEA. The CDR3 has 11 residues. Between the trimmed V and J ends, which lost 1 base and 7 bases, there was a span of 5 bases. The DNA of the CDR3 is TGCAGCGTTGAAGGGGATAATGAGCAGTTCTTC. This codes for CSVEGDNEQFF.

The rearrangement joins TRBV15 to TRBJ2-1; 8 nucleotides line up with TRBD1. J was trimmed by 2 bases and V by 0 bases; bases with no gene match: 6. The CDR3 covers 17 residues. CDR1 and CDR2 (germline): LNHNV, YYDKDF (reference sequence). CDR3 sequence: CATSRDRGTGAYNEQFF. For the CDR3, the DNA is TGTGCCACCAGCAGAGATCGGGGGACAGGAGCCTACAATGAGCAGTTCTTC.